The 20 T cell receptor beta chains listed next were all sequenced from one sample in a study of T cells in Graves' hyperthyroidism and ophthalmopathy (dated by TCRdb to the late 2010s). The library was prepared using multiplex PCR. These reads were obtained on an Illumina HiSeq 2000. TCR beta CDR3 regions were amplified from RNA transcripts. For the first round of RT-PCR on the TCR CDR3, the HTBI primer set was used together with the Qiagen OneStep RT-PCR kit. The public reads were reanalyzed by TCRdb: fastp trimming at Q25, MiXCR alignment, in-frame beta chains only. Under each unique CDR3 protein, matching rows form one entry showing the most common genes and DNA. The sample includes around 390,000 distinct CDR3 sequences, with about 14% observed a single time. The ten largest clones add up to about 18% of the sample. Sequencing was performed on blood. The source of these receptors is a woman in her twenties or thirties with Graves' ophthalmopathy.

This clonotype appeared many times. This chain uses TRBV7-2 with TRBJ1-5; perhaps TRBD1 as D (6 bases). V was clipped by 5 bases and J by 7 bases, with 12 bases between them. The CDR3 totals 13 residues. CDR1 is SGHTA, CDR2 FQGNSA, per germline. CDR3 in amino acids: CASSVQGQQPQHF. The CDR3 region has the DNA TGTGCCAGCAGCGTACAGGGCCAACAGCCCCAGCATTTT.

In this sample, this clonotype turned up a few times. The chain links TRBV7-3 to TRBJ2-3; 9 nucleotides align to TRBD1. The CDR3 consists of 15 residues. In germline, CDR1 is SGHTA, CDR2 FQGTGA. With V trimmed by 3 bases and J by 4 bases, 5 bases remained unmatched. The DNA of the CDR3 is TGTGCCAGCAGCTTTTCCGGACAGGGGTCAGATACGCAGTATTTT. It yields the protein CASSFSGQGSDTQYF. Complete variable domain (other parts from reference TRBV7-3 and TRBJ2-3): GAGVSQTPSNKVTEKGKYVELRCDPISGHTALYWYRQSLGQGPEFLIYFQGTGAADDSGLPNDRFFAVRPEGSVSTLKIQRTERGDSAVYLCASSFSGQGSDTQYFGPGTRLTVL.

The chain joins TRBV6-1 to TRBJ2-7, with 10 positions matching TRBD1. The CDR3 runs to 16 residues. Looked up from germline, CDR1 is MNHNS and CDR2 is SASEGT. Trimming removed 8 bases from V and 6 bases from J; junction bases left unmatched: 16. The CDR3: CASAFLDRGLRSEQYF. The CDR3 region has the DNA TGTGCCAGCGCTTTCCTTGACAGGGGGCTTCGGTCCGAGCAGTACTTC.

This clonotype was seen repeatedly, ten times or more. The genes are TRBV5-1 and TRBJ2-3; TRBD2 aligns across 8 bases. The CDR3 covers 15 residues. Germline trimming cut 4 bases from V and 0 bases from J; bases unmatched to any gene: 4. Germline V gives CDR1 SGHRS, CDR2 YFSETQ. The CDR3 sequence is CASSTVAGSTDTQYF. As DNA, the CDR3 is TGCGCCAGCAGCACCGTAGCGGGGAGCACAGATACGCAGTATTTT.

This clonotype showed up many times. The rearrangement uses TRBV28 and TRBJ1-1; D is unresolved. Germline CDR1 reads MDHEN; CDR2 reads SYDVKM. The CDR3 is made up of 15 amino acids. V lost 7 bases and J 3 bases, leaving 18 bases between the germline ends. CDR3 amino acids: CASTDRTGPHTEAFF. The CDR3 nucleotides are TGTGCCAGCACCGATAGGACCGGGCCGCACACTGAAGCTTTCTTT.

V is TRBV3-1 and J is TRBJ2-5, with TRBD2 identical over 12 bases. Trimming cost V 7 bases and J 7 bases; bases outside gene matches: 7. This CDR3 is built from 14 residues. The germline gives CDR1 LGHDT, CDR2 YNNKEL (reference sequence). In DNA, the CDR3 is TGTGCCAGCAATCGACTAGCGGGGGTGGGGACCCAGTACTTC. Amino acid sequence: CASNRLAGVGTQYF.

This clonotype appeared many times. The chain carries TRBV6-6 and TRBJ1-1, with TRBD1 matching over 9 bases. V dropped 2 bases and J dropped 2; count of bases not matched to a gene: 6. Germline V gene data show CDR1 as MNHNY and CDR2 as SVGAGI (reference sequence). CDR3 length equals 16 residues. Written as DNA, the CDR3 is TGTGCCAGCAGTTACAACAGGGGGCGAAGAAACACTGAAGCTTTCTTT. Translating gives CASSYNRGRRNTEAFF.

This clonotype was seen repeatedly, ten times or more. This chain joins TRBV20-1 and TRBJ1-2; TRBD1 matches 7 bases. Germline V gene lookup returns CDR1 DFQATT and CDR2 SNEGSKA (reference sequence). The CDR3 consists of 14 residues. V dropped 1 base and J dropped 3; count of bases not matched to a gene: 5. CDR3 amino acids: CSARVDREDYGYTF. CDR3 DNA: TGCAGTGCTAGAGTCGACAGGGAGGACTATGGCTACACCTTC.

This clonotype was counted only a few times. A much bigger clone sits one base away, suggesting this may be a read error. The chain employs TRBV20-1 and TRBJ1-5; D gene unclear. Deletions cut 2 bases from V and 7 bases from J, with 18 bases between. The CDR3 loop spans 15 amino acids. The germline V gene encodes CDR1 DFQATT and CDR2 SNEGSKA (reference sequence). CDR3: CSARPEPSSGQPQHF. CDR3 nucleotide sequence: TGCAGTGCTAGACCGGAACCCAGCTCGGGCCAGCCCCAGCATTTT.

This clonotype came up a few times. The rearrangement joins TRBV7-8 to TRBJ2-2; D not certain. Germline values: CDR1 SGHVS, CDR2 FQNEAQ. V was shortened by 11 bases and J by 1 base, with 5 bases between the two germline ends. The CDR3 covers 11 residues. The chain's CDR3 is CAGGNTGELFF. The CDR3 DNA sequence: TGTGCCGGCGGGAACACCGGGGAGCTGTTTTTT.

This clonotype has a handful of counts. V gene TRBV6-4 combines with J gene TRBJ2-3, with 7 bases aligning to TRBD2. Germline CDR1 reads MRHNA; CDR2 reads SNTAGT. V shed 0 bases, J shed 1 base, and the junction held 1 base outside the gene matches. The CDR3 has 15 amino acids. This CDR3 reads CASSDSSGGTDTQYF. The CDR3 DNA reads as TGTGCCAGCAGTGACTCAAGCGGGGGCACAGATACGCAGTATTTT.

In its sample, this clonotype was seen many times. The DNA of the CDR3 is TGTGCCATCAGAATCAGCGGGGGAGGCACAGATACGCAGTATTTT. This translates into CAIRISGGGTDTQYF. The chain links TRBV10-3 to TRBJ2-3, with 8 positions matching TRBD2. Germline V CDR1 and CDR2: ENHRY, SYGVKD. The CDR3 extends over 15 amino acids. With 6 bases clipped from V and 1 base from J, the junction kept 6 bases outside the gene matches.

The V and J genes are TRBV9 and TRBJ2-1; TRBD2 might be the D (5 bases). The germline gives CDR1 SGDLS, CDR2 YYNGEE. The CDR3 consists of 15 residues. V was trimmed by 3 bases and J by 0 bases, leaving 10 bases between them. This chain's CDR3 is CASSAGDYSYNEQFF. In nucleotides, the CDR3 is TGTGCCAGCAGCGCGGGCGACTACTCCTACAATGAGCAGTTCTTC.

This rearrangement joins TRBV19 to TRBJ1-5; D not resolved. The V gene lost 4 bases and the J gene lost 5 bases, with 12 bases spanning the gap. The CDR3 extends over 14 amino acids. CDR1 and CDR2 (germline): LNHDA, SQIVND (reference sequence). The chain's CDR3 is CASSRPPLDQPQHF. The CDR3 DNA reads TGTGCCAGTAGTAGGCCCCCGTTGGATCAGCCCCAGCATTTT.

This clonotype appeared many times. The chain is built from TRBV27 and TRBJ2-5; D is ambiguous. V was clipped by 3 bases and J by 2 bases, with 7 bases between them. Germline lookup yields CDR1 MNHEY and CDR2 SMNVEV (reference sequence). The CDR3 runs 13 residues. Here the CDR3 reads CASSFRAQETQYF. The CDR3 DNA is TGTGCCAGCAGTTTCCGGGCGCAAGAGACCCAGTACTTC.

This clonotype has a count of ten or more. J is TRBJ1-6 and V is TRBV7-8, with D possibly matching TRBD1 (6 bases). CDR1 and CDR2 from the germline V gene are SGHVS and FQNEAQ. This CDR3 has 15 amino acids. Trimming took off 1 base at V and 6 bases at J, with 10 bases between the two ends. The chain's CDR3 is CASSLVGQINSPLHF. The CDR3 nucleotides are TGTGCCAGCAGCTTAGTAGGACAGATTAATTCACCCCTCCACTTT.

The V and J genes are TRBV7-9 and TRBJ1-6; no clear D gene. Germline V CDR1 and CDR2: SEHNR, FQNEAQ (reference sequence). The length of the CDR3 is 17 residues. Trimming stripped 1 base from V and 5 bases from J, with 15 bases between. The CDR3 bases are TGTGCCAGCAGCTTAGAAAGTATCTCCACCAATAATTCACCCCTCCACTTT. Its protein product is CASSLESISTNNSPLHF.

In this sample, this clonotype turned up many times. V usage is TRBV3-1 and J usage is TRBJ1-5; a weak D match, TRBD1 (5 bases). Germline values: CDR1 LGHDT, CDR2 YNNKEL (reference sequence). There are 14 residues in the CDR3. V lost 2 bases and J lost 5, with 10 bases in between. The CDR3 region has the DNA TGTGCCAGCAGCCAACAGGGTAGGGATCAGCCCCAGCATTTT. Translated: CASSQQGRDQPQHF.

This clonotype was recorded many times. The V gene is TRBV2, the J gene TRBJ1-2, with 7 bases that match TRBD1. CDR1 is SNHLY, CDR2 FYNNEI, per germline. The CDR3 contains 14 residues. Trimming removed 3 bases from V and 4 bases from J; junction bases left unmatched: 5. CDR3 coding DNA: TGTGCCAGCAGTGAGGAGGGGGCTGGCTATGGCTACACCTTC. Translating gives CASSEEGAGYGYTF.

In this sample, this clonotype turned up many times. The V gene is TRBV6-1, the J gene TRBJ1-1, with D possibly being TRBD1 (6 bases). V lost 5 bases, J lost 0 bases, and 19 bases lay in between. CDR1 and CDR2 from the germline V gene are MNHNS and SASEGT. CDR3 length: 17 amino acids. CDR3 bases: TGTGCCAGCAGTCACCCACCGGGGGGGGCGATGAACACTGAAGCTTTCTTT. This translates into CASSHPPGGAMNTEAFF.